This entry describes one TCR beta chain. The antigen is undetermined. This entry comes from a study of tumor-infiltrating lymphocytes in localized non-small cell lung cancer. The CDR3 runs 12 residues. The ends were cut back, 4 bases at V and 1 base at J, with 4 bases in the middle. Germline V gives CDR1 MGHRA, CDR2 YSYEKL. Regarding the study as a whole: Tumors had more T cell infiltration than uninvolved lung, per TCRbeta sequencing and CD3 counts.

Only in-frame clones appear in the TCRdb table, and some are missing; sequencing was by immunoSEQ multiplex PCR. The sample includes 2,500 to 3,000 clones, approximately 65% of them seen just once. The TCR was taken from a human donor with non-small cell lung cancer. Sample: uninvolved lung tissue not adjacent to the tumor. This sequence joins TRBV4-1 and TRBJ1-2; D ambiguous. The CDR3 spells CASSRSNYGYTF. CDR3 DNA sequence: TGCGCCAGCAGCCGAAGTAACTATGGCTACACCTTC.